Following are 9 T cell receptor beta chains from one sample sequenced in a study of T cell responses to AZD1222 COVID-19 vaccine. Repertoires were generated with immunoSEQ multiplex PCR, while TCRdb's copy carries only in-frame clones and drops some. The sample holds 70,000 to 95,000 clones, 88% seen once. This specimen was peripheral blood, taken 28 days after the second AZD1222 dose. These TCRs come from an adult who received the AZD1222 COVID-19 vaccine.

Only a few counts were recorded for this clone. This rearrangement joins TRBV15 to TRBJ2-5, with D tentatively TRBD1 or TRBD2 (5 bases each). The CDR3 consists of 14 residues. CDR1 LNHNV and CDR2 YYDKDF come from the germline V gene (reference sequence). V lost 0 bases, J lost 5 bases, and 10 bases lay in between. The CDR3 DNA reads as TGTGCCACCAGCAGAGAGAGGGCAGGGGAGACCCAGTACTTC. It translates to CATSRERAGETQYF.

DNA of the CDR3: TGTGCCAGCAGTTACGAGGGAACGAGCAATCAGCCCCAGCATTTT. This gives the protein CASSYEGTSNQPQHF. The J gene is TRBJ1-5, the V gene TRBV6-5; D is unresolved. With 2 bases removed from V and 1 base from J, the gap between germline ends came to 9 bases. The V gene's germline CDR1 is MNHEY and CDR2 SVGAGI. The CDR3 has 15 amino acids.

This chain's CDR3 is CASSPLPRVGRAYEQYF. Here the CDR3 DNA reads TGTGCCAGCTCACCACTGCCTCGTGTCGGCAGGGCCTACGAGCAGTACTTC. The chain joins TRBV18 to TRBJ2-7, with a weak D call TRBD1 (5 bases). This CDR3 has 17 amino acids. CDR1 is KGHSH, CDR2 LQKENI, per germline. The ends were cut back, 1 base at V and 2 bases at J, with 18 bases in the middle.

The V call is TRBV29-1, the J call TRBJ2-3; perhaps TRBD2 as D (7 bases). V was clipped by 4 bases and J by 4 bases, with 15 bases between them. CDR1 SQVTM and CDR2 ANQGSEA come from the germline V gene. The CDR3 loop spans 14 amino acids. CDR3: CSVGKWGGPDTQYF. The CDR3 nucleotides read TGCAGCGTTGGAAAGTGGGGGGGCCCAGATACGCAGTATTTT.

The J gene is TRBJ2-7, the V gene TRBV10-1; D is unresolved. The CDR3 consists of 15 residues. Trimming left V 7 bases short and J 0 bases short, with 16 bases between. The germline CDR1 and CDR2 sequences are WNHNN and SYGVQD (reference sequence). In DNA, the CDR3 is TGCGCCAGCATCCGTGTGACTGAATACTCCTACGAGCAGTACTTC. This sequence encodes CASIRVTEYSYEQYF.

The chain links TRBV10-3 to TRBJ1-1; tentative D call: TRBD1 (6 bases). Trimming left V 6 bases short and J 0 bases short, with 8 bases between. There are 13 residues in the CDR3. From germline, CDR1 is ENHRY and CDR2 SYGVKD. The CDR3 reads CAIRRGMNTEAFF. The CDR3, as DNA: TGTGCCATCAGGAGGGGGATGAACACTGAAGCTTTCTTT.

Only a few counts were recorded for this clone. CDR3 coding DNA: TGCAGCGTTGGATCGGGAGTGGAAACCGGGGAGCTGTTTTTT. This sequence encodes CSVGSGVETGELFF. The chain recombines TRBV29-1 with TRBJ2-2, with a possible D match to TRBD2 (6 bases). This CDR3 has 14 amino acids. V lost 4 bases and J 5 bases, leaving 14 bases between the germline ends. Germline CDR1 is SQVTM and CDR2 is ANQGSEA.

V gene TRBV27 combines with J gene TRBJ2-2; either TRBD1 or TRBD2 may supply D (5 bases each). The CDR3 extends over 14 amino acids. Trimming cost V 8 bases and J 3 bases, with 13 bases left between them. Germline CDR1 MNHEY, CDR2 SMNVEV (reference sequence). The CDR3 protein is CASEERGYTGELFF. In nucleotides, the CDR3 is TGTGCCAGCGAAGAGAGGGGTTACACCGGGGAGCTGTTTTTT.

The chain employs TRBV19 and TRBJ2-7; 7 nucleotides line up with TRBD2. V was pared by 7 bases and J by 3 bases, with 9 bases of the junction left unmatched. Germline V lookup: CDR1 LNHDA, CDR2 SQIVND (reference sequence). CDR3 length equals 14 residues. CDR3 sequence reads: CASKGSGPIYEQYF. The CDR3 nucleotides are TGTGCCAGTAAGGGTAGCGGGCCTATCTACGAGCAGTACTTC.